These 19 T cell receptor beta chains came from one sample sequenced in a study of tumor-infiltrating lymphocytes in oesophageal squamous cell carcinoma. Each CDR3 protein gets one entry after TCRdb re-called the PCR reads with MiXCR. The data contain around 21,000 distinct CDR3 sequences, 35% to 45% of them singletons. Sequencing was done on a sample of normal esophageal tissue next to the tumor. The receptors shown here come from a male donor with esophageal squamous cell carcinoma.

This clonotype is labeled as medium-sized. CDR3 in DNA: TGTGCCAGCAGGTCACAGGGAGACAATGAGCAGTTCTTC. It yields the protein CASRSQGDNEQFF. V gene TRBV6-1 combines with J gene TRBJ2-1; a possible D gene is TRBD1 (6 bases). Trimming left V 6 bases short and J 5 bases short, with 11 bases between. Per the germline V gene, CDR1 is MNHNS and CDR2 is SASEGT. This CDR3 region has 13 residues.

There are many counts of this clonotype. The V call is TRBV19, the J call TRBJ2-1, with D perhaps being TRBD1 or TRBD2 (5 bases each). Germline CDR1 LNHDA, CDR2 SQIVND (reference sequence). V shed 3 bases and J shed 3 bases, with 12 bases lying between them. CDR3 length equals 15 residues. The CDR3 nucleotides read TGTGCCAGTAGTATTAGGGACGGAGGCTACAATGAGCAGTTCTTC. It specifies CASSIRDGGYNEQFF.

The genes are TRBV6-1 and TRBJ1-2, with 7 bases that match TRBD1. The V gene end was trimmed by 6 bases and the J gene end by 2 bases; junction bases not matched to a gene: 3. Germline V gene data show CDR1 as MNHNS and CDR2 as SASEGT. The CDR3 sequence is 13 residues long. CDR3 sequence (DNA): TGTGCCAGCAGGACAGGGCAGAACTATGGCTACACCTTC. This encodes CASRTGQNYGYTF.

This clonotype was picked up a small number of times. The chain has TRBV21-1 and TRBJ2-7; the table names TRBD2, a call not compared with the DNA. The DNA end lines up better with TRBJ2-1; the J call may be wrong. TRBV21-1 is given as a pseudogene. The CDR3 covers 16 residues. CDR3 region: CASSKWGRASYNEQFF. Written as DNA, the CDR3 is TGTGCCAGCAGCAAATGGGGGAGGGCCTCCTACAATGAGCAGTTCTTC.

A note on this clonotype: This CDR3 is missing its conserved last phenylalanine or tryptophan, likely due to a read error. Because the CDR3's place on the DNA is in doubt, the DNA is left out and the CDR3 is given as listed by TCRdb. The chain combines TRBV7-3 with TRBJ1-1; the listed D gene, TRBD1, was not tested against the DNA. The germline gives CDR1 SGHTA, CDR2 FQGTGA. The CDR3 sequence runs 17 residues, both termini included. This CDR3 reads CASSYDRESTDTQYFGQ.

This clonotype was observed a few times. Lacking the conserved final phenylalanine or tryptophan, this CDR3 likely reflects a read error. It is unclear where the CDR3 begins or ends on the DNA, so no DNA is shown, and the CDR3 is as TCRdb lists it. The chain couples TRBV7-6 to TRBJ2-6. Germline V lookup: CDR1 SGHVS, CDR2 FNYEAQ. The CDR3 length equals 9 residues, ends included. CDR3: CASSPIREQ.

This clonotype was observed a handful of times. The rearrangement links TRBV13 to TRBJ2-1; D gene uncertain. CDR3 length equals 14 residues. The germline V gene encodes CDR1 PRHDT and CDR2 FYEKMQ (reference sequence). Trimming stripped 4 bases from V and 4 bases from J, with 11 bases between. The CDR3 coding sequence is TGTGCCAGCAGCTCACAAGGTTTTTACAATGAGCAGTTCTTC. Protein: CASSSQGFYNEQFF.

The sample holds many counts of this clonotype. The V call is TRBV28, the J call TRBJ2-7; D possibly corresponds to TRBD1 (6 bases). V shed 3 bases and J shed 0 bases, with 18 bases lying between them. The germline gives CDR1 MDHEN, CDR2 SYDVKM. This CDR3 spans 17 amino acids. The CDR3 is CASSLELIQGNSYEQYF. Here the CDR3 DNA reads TGTGCCAGCAGTTTGGAACTTATTCAGGGGAACTCCTACGAGCAGTACTTC.

This clonotype was picked up many times. The CDR3 carries no conserved terminal phenylalanine or tryptophan, so it likely arises from a read error. The limits of the CDR3 on the DNA are not certain, so only TCRdb's listed CDR3 is given. The gene calls are TRBV6-8 and TRBJ2-6; TRBD1 is taken as the D call from the table, unchecked against the DNA. Germline V CDR1 and CDR2: MNHGY, SAAAGT. The CDR3 spans 11 residues, counting both ends. The chain's CDR3 is CWGNGIRDQDM.

This clonotype was seen at least ten times. A much bigger clone sits one base away, suggesting this may be a read error. The chain couples TRBV7-6 to TRBJ2-7; the match to TRBD2 covers 11 bases. With V trimmed by 8 bases and J by 7 bases, 10 bases remained unmatched. Germline V gene sequence: CDR1 SGHVS, CDR2 FNYEAQ. The CDR3 is 14 residues long. CDR3: CASGLAGGFNEQYF. The CDR3 DNA is TGTGCCAGCGGTCTAGCGGGAGGTTTTAATGAGCAGTACTTC.

This clonotype showed up just a few times. Mismatch with germline at one junction end may stem from a read error. The CDR3 DNA reads TGTGCCGGCAGCTTCAAGCTAGTTAGAGAGAATGAGCAGTTCTTC. As protein: CAGSFKLVRENEQFF. This chain links TRBV5-6 with TRBJ2-1, with D hard to call. Germline CDR1 SGHDT, CDR2 YYEEEE. This CDR3 is 15 amino acids long. The entire variable domain, with the rest obtained from reference TRBV5-6 and TRBJ2-1, is as follows: DAGVTQSPTHLIKTRGQQVTLRCSPKSGHDTVSWYQQALGQGPQFIFQYYEEEERQRGNFPDRFSGHQFPNYSSELNVNALLLGDSALYLCAGSFKLVRENEQFFGPGTRLTVL.

CDR3 DNA sequence: TGTGCCAGCAGCTTAAGGGGGGGGGAGCGGTGGAATGAGCAGTTCTTC. Its translation is CASSLRGGERWNEQFF. The chain carries TRBV7-2 and TRBJ2-7, with a weak D call TRBD2 (7 bases). The J call may be in error: the DNA end matches TRBJ2-1 better. CDR3 size: 16 residues. From germline, CDR1 is SGHTA and CDR2 FQGNSA.

This clonotype was seen a few times. V and J are TRBV6-6 and TRBJ2-7; 8 nucleotides agree with TRBD1. The DNA end lines up better with TRBJ1-2; the J call may be wrong. The CDR3 is made up of 16 amino acids. Germline CDR1 MNHNY, CDR2 SVGAGI (reference sequence). Here the CDR3 reads CASSYHARQGNYGYTF. In DNA, the CDR3 is TGTGCCAGCAGTTACCACGCCCGACAGGGGAACTATGGCTACACCTTC.

This clonotype was picked up many times. The chain uses TRBV12-3 or TRBV12-4 and TRBJ2-7; 10 nucleotides agree with TRBD1. The CDR3 contains 14 residues. J was trimmed by 3 bases and V by 8 bases; bases with no gene match: 7. The CDR3 DNA reads TGTGCCAGCCGACCCGGGACAGGGGTCTACGAGCAGTACTTC. Amino acid sequence: CASRPGTGVYEQYF.

Remarks on this clonotype: The CDR3 does not end in the conserved phenylalanine or tryptophan, so this is likely a read error. The DNA is omitted, as the CDR3 cannot be located on it reliably, and the CDR3 follows TCRdb's listing. The rearrangement links TRBV28 to TRBJ2-5; TRBD1 is the table's D call, not checked against the DNA. The CDR3 extends over 17 residues, inclusive of both ends. Germline-derived CDR1 and CDR2 are MDHEN and SYDVKM. The CDR3 is CASTIPGQGNSPLHFGS.

This clonotype was observed many times. The rearrangement joins TRBV7-3 to TRBJ2-7; TRBD1 matches 9 bases. The CDR3 has 15 amino acids. V was clipped by 5 bases and J by 5 bases; unmatched bases: 10. Germline V gene sequence: CDR1 SGHTA, CDR2 FQGTGA. The CDR3 DNA follows: TGTGCCAGCAGCCCCGAGGGGACAGGGAGGGACGAGCAGTACTTC. As protein: CASSPEGTGRDEQYF.

The chain recombines TRBV5-4 with TRBJ2-7; 7 nucleotides line up with TRBD1. Germline lookup yields CDR1 SGHNT and CDR2 YYREEE (reference sequence). The V gene end was trimmed by 0 bases and the J gene end by 0 bases; junction bases not matched to a gene: 3. The CDR3 spans 15 residues. This CDR3 is CASSLGGQYSYEQYF. CDR3 bases: TGTGCCAGCAGCTTGGGGGGACAGTACTCCTACGAGCAGTACTTC.

The rearrangement joins TRBV7-4 to TRBJ2-6; TRBD1 agrees at 11 bases. Germline V lookup: CDR1 SGHVT, CDR2 SQSDAQ. The CDR3 runs to 18 residues. The junction had 7 bases not matched to a gene; V was cut back by 6 bases and J by 0 bases. The CDR3 reads CASRLPGQGDSGANVLTF. In nucleotides, the CDR3 is TGTGCCAGCAGGTTGCCGGGACAGGGGGACTCTGGGGCCAACGTCCTGACTTTC.

The table lists this clonotype with a few counts. J is TRBJ2-5 and V is TRBV28; possibly TRBD1 for D (5 bases). The ends were cut back, 7 bases at V and 5 bases at J, with 23 bases in the middle. This CDR3 is 16 amino acids long. The germline CDR1 and CDR2 sequences are MDHEN and SYDVKM. The CDR3, as DNA: TGTGCCAGCATCACACCTTCGGGCAGGGCGGTGGAGACCCAGTACTTC. This codes for CASITPSGRAVETQYF.